In its sample, the clone carrying this TCR beta chain was seen a few times. These data come from a study of CD8+CD57+ T cells in acquired aplastic anemia. Per germline, CDR1 LGHDT and CDR2 YNNKEL (reference sequence). Trimming pared 5 bases from V and 7 bases from J, leaving 15 bases between. The CDR3 loop spans 13 amino acids. Those patients picked for sequencing had displayed CD8+CD57+ cell expansion on flow cytometry. A severe acquired aplastic anemia diagnosis applied to all patients. Genomic DNA acted as the template from which TCR beta VDJ combination and CDR3 sequence profiling were carried out. Each CDR3 protein is one row after TCRdb ran MiXCR on the reads. The repertoire holds 150,000 to 200,000 distinct CDR3 sequences, with roughly 50% as singletons.

The sample comprised sorted CD4+, CD8+, or CD8+CD57+ T cells (not recorded which) from PBMCs. This receptor was obtained from a human donor with aplastic anemia. The gene calls are TRBV3-1 and TRBJ2-7, with TRBD2 as a possible D gene (5 bases). DNA for the CDR3: TGTGCCAGCAGCTTCCGGAGGTCTGGGGAGCAGTACTTC. As protein: CASSFRRSGEQYF.